Presented here are 23 T cell receptor beta chains from one specimen sequenced in a study of immune heterogeneity within non-small cell lung tumors (dated by TCRdb to the late 2010s). The TCR template was genomic DNA extracted from bulk tumor tissue, and roughly 600 ng of gDNA was amplified for each sample. During surgery, multiple biopsies were taken from each primary tumor and placed as far apart as possible within the tumor mass. The study cohort was described as untreated, and patients were newly diagnosed NSCLC cases undergoing curative surgery. TCRdb names HiSeq X Ten as the instrument used. The TCR beta CDR3 region was amplified with a multiplex PCR system whose first round of approximately 11 cycles used 32 V-gene forward primers and 13 J-gene reverse primers. TCRdb applied fastp at Q25 and MiXCR to the public reads, then kept only in-frame beta chains. Identical CDR3 proteins give one entry, which carries the most common genes and DNA. Recorded for this sample are about 15,000 distinct CDR3 sequences; about 30% of them occurred a single time. Approximately 16% of the sample is taken by the ten largest.

Source material: lung tumor tissue. Receptor source: a woman aged 45-60 years with non-small cell lung cancer.

Points on this clonotype: A much larger clone sits a single nucleotide away, making a read error possible. CDR3: CASSQGHGASNSPLHF. In DNA form, the CDR3 reads TGCGCCAGCAGCCAAGGTCATGGGGCCAGTAATTCACCCCTCCACTTT. The rearrangement links TRBV4-1 to TRBJ1-6; D may be TRBD1 (5 bases). The CDR3 loop spans 16 amino acids. Trimming removed 1 base at V and 6 bases at J, with 13 bases between. The germline gives CDR1 MGHRA, CDR2 YSYEKL.

By proportion, this clonotype is medium-sized (0.01 to 0.1%). The chain has TRBV11-1 and TRBJ1-6; D gene ambiguous. CDR1 is SGHAT and CDR2 is FQDESV in the germline V gene (reference sequence). The CDR3 is made up of 14 amino acids. The V end lost 0 bases, the J end lost 8 bases, and 8 bases lay between the germline ends. CDR3 in amino acids: CASSLALPDSPLHF. The CDR3 DNA follows: TGTGCCAGCAGCTTAGCGTTGCCAGATTCACCCCTCCACTTT.

This clonotype was picked up a small number of times. The chain links TRBV20-1 to TRBJ1-6; D gene unclear. In germline, CDR1 is DFQATT, CDR2 SNEGSKA (reference sequence). There are 15 residues in the CDR3. V lost 4 bases and J 0 bases, leaving 10 bases between the germline ends. DNA for the CDR3: TGCAGTGCTAAAAGGCCCGGCTCCTATAATTCACCCCTCCACTTT. It encodes CSAKRPGSYNSPLHF.

The chain is built from TRBV9 and TRBJ2-1; D is uncertain. CDR1 SGDLS and CDR2 YYNGEE come from the germline V gene. The CDR3 extends over 15 amino acids. Trimming pared 0 bases from V and 7 bases from J, leaving 14 bases between. The CDR3 sequence is CASSVAPVAFNEQFF. Here the CDR3 DNA reads TGTGCCAGCAGCGTAGCCCCCGTAGCCTTTAATGAGCAGTTCTTC. Full variable domain (rest looked up from reference TRBV9 and TRBJ2-1): DSGVTQTPKHLITATGQRVTLRCSPRSGDLSVYWYQQSLDQGLQFLIQYYNGEERAKGNILERFSAQQFPDLHSELNLSSLELGDSALYFCASSVAPVAFNEQFFGPGTRLTVL.

This clonotype appeared many times. V and J are TRBV7-8 and TRBJ1-2; D remains ambiguous. V lost 5 bases and J lost 4, with 11 bases in between. The CDR3 length is 13 residues. The germline CDR1 and CDR2 sequences are SGHVS and FQNEAQ. DNA for the CDR3: TGTGCCAGCAGCCCCCCCGGGAGCTATGGCTACACCTTC. Amino acid sequence: CASSPPGSYGYTF.

V gene TRBV28 combines with J gene TRBJ2-2, with TRBD2 identical over 7 bases. CDR1 and CDR2 (germline): MDHEN, SYDVKM. V dropped 1 base and J dropped 6; count of bases not matched to a gene: 5. This CDR3 region has 15 residues. The CDR3 reads CASSLSSAGAGELFF. The CDR3 nucleotides are TGTGCCAGCAGTTTATCCTCGGCGGGAGCCGGGGAGCTGTTTTTT.

The table lists this clonotype with a few counts. The chain is built from TRBV2 and TRBJ2-5; no reliable D call. V was shortened by 3 bases and J by 5 bases, with 4 bases between the two germline ends. CDR3 size: 11 residues. Germline CDR1 is SNHLY and CDR2 is FYNNEI. CDR3 sequence (DNA): TGTGCCAGCAGTGACGTGGAGACCCAGTACTTC. Translation: CASSDVETQYF.

Many counts were recorded for this clonotype. V is TRBV5-1 and J is TRBJ2-4, with 7 bases identical to TRBD1. Per the germline V gene, CDR1 is SGHRS and CDR2 is YFSETQ. V dropped 0 bases and J dropped 9; count of bases not matched to a gene: 3. CDR3 length: 13 residues. CDR3 residues: CASSLGQGGIQYF. In nucleotides, the CDR3 is TGCGCCAGCAGCTTGGGACAGGGTGGCATTCAGTACTTC.

This clonotype is medium-sized within its sample. This rearrangement joins TRBV12-3 or TRBV12-4 to TRBJ2-7; TRBD1 matches at 9 bases. The CDR3 loop spans 16 amino acids. The V segment lost 3 bases and the J segment 5 bases; nucleotides outside the gene matches: 11. In nucleotides, the CDR3 is TGTGCCAGCAGTTTCTACGGACAGGGGAAGTCCCACGAGCAGTACTTC. Translating it yields CASSFYGQGKSHEQYF.

This sequence joins TRBV15 and TRBJ2-7; TRBD2 is a possible D gene (6 bases). V was pared by 3 bases and J by 4 bases, with 19 bases between. The CDR3 runs 16 residues. Germline CDR1 and CDR2: LNHNV and YYDKDF (reference sequence). This chain's CDR3 is CATSRAGSRDAYEQYF. CDR3 sequence (DNA): TGTGCCACCAGCAGGGCCGGGAGCAGGGACGCATACGAGCAGTACTTC.

The V and J genes are TRBV7-2 and TRBJ1-1; D is undetermined. Germline CDR1 and CDR2: SGHTA and FQGNSA. This CDR3 is 13 amino acids long. Trimming took 5 bases from V and 3 from J, leaving 10 bases between them. The CDR3 sequence is CASSPPLYTEAFF. The CDR3 nucleotides are TGTGCCAGCAGCCCCCCGCTATACACTGAAGCTTTCTTT.

This clonotype was detected many times. The V gene is TRBV20-1, the J gene TRBJ2-2, with 11 positions matching TRBD1. Looked up from germline, CDR1 is DFQATT and CDR2 is SNEGSKA (reference sequence). Losses at the gene ends were 1 base for V and 7 bases for J; bases not matched to a gene: 8. This CDR3 region has 16 residues. In nucleotides, the CDR3 is TGCAGTGCTAGAGCCGGACAGGGGGCTAGGGGCGGGGAGCTGTTTTTT. It codes for CSARAGQGARGGELFF.

This clonotype appeared a few times. This could be a read error, since a much larger clone is one nucleotide away. The chain uses TRBV28 and TRBJ2-7; tentative D call: TRBD2 (5 bases). The V and J ends lost 4 bases and 5 bases respectively, with 18 bases between them. CDR1 and CDR2 (germline): MDHEN, SYDVKM. This CDR3 is built from 15 residues. The CDR3 DNA follows: TGTGCCAGCAGTTCCCGAGTAGCGAGGCGCGACGAGCAGTACTTC. Protein: CASSSRVARRDEQYF.

This clonotype was detected only a few times. The rearrangement links TRBV12-3 or TRBV12-4 to TRBJ1-5; the D gene is possibly TRBD1 (6 bases). There are 13 residues in the CDR3. The V gene lost 5 bases and the J gene lost 6 bases, with 11 bases spanning the gap. The CDR3 DNA reads TGTGCCAGCAGTCTCTACAGGGTTCAGCCCCAGCATTTT. Translated: CASSLYRVQPQHF.

The sample holds many counts of this clonotype. The V gene is TRBV19, the J gene TRBJ1-2, with 7 bases identical to TRBD1. Germline V lookup: CDR1 LNHDA, CDR2 SQIVND (reference sequence). Germline trimming cut 6 bases from V and 5 bases from J; bases unmatched to any gene: 3. The CDR3 covers 12 residues. The CDR3 is CASSEQGYGYTF. CDR3 in DNA: TGTGCCAGTAGCGAACAGGGGTATGGCTACACCTTC.

This clonotype has ten or more counts. This sequence joins TRBV20-1 and TRBJ2-7; perhaps D is TRBD1 or TRBD2 (5 bases each). CDR1 is DFQATT, CDR2 SNEGSKA, per germline (reference sequence). The CDR3 is 12 amino acids. V was clipped by 6 bases and J by 3 bases, with 12 bases between them. The CDR3 loop reads CSARDGYYEQYF. DNA for the CDR3: TGCAGTGCCCGGGACGGATACTACGAGCAGTACTTC.

A few counts support this clonotype. The junction departs from the called germline gene at one end, perhaps through a read error. This chain links TRBV7-2 with TRBJ2-4; tentative D call: TRBD2 (5 bases). Per germline, CDR1 SGHTA and CDR2 FQGNSA. The CDR3 has 14 residues. The CDR3 DNA follows: TGTGCCAGCAGCCTAGCCGGATCCTACAATGAGCAGTACTTC. Its translation: CASSLAGSYNEQYF.

This clonotype was recorded many times. The chain employs TRBV10-1 and TRBJ2-1; D might be TRBD1 (6 bases). The V end lost 3 bases, the J end lost 5 bases, and 14 bases lay between the germline ends. Looked up from germline, CDR1 is WNHNN and CDR2 is SYGVQD (reference sequence). This CDR3 spans 15 amino acids. CDR3 nucleotide sequence: TGCGCCAGCAGTGATTCAACAGGGCCTCACAATGAGCAGTTCTTC. This sequence encodes CASSDSTGPHNEQFF.

CDR3 nucleotide sequence: TGTGCCAGCAGTTTAAGGGAGTACACTGAAGCTTTCTTT. It specifies CASSLREYTEAFF. The genes are TRBV12-3 or TRBV12-4 and TRBJ1-1; no definite D call. V was cut by 2 bases and J by 3 bases, with 7 bases left in between. The CDR3 covers 13 residues.

The rearrangement joins TRBV24-1 to TRBJ2-1; 8 nucleotides align to TRBD2. The CDR3 spans 15 residues. Germline V gene lookup returns CDR1 KGHDR and CDR2 SFDVKD. V trimming: 9 bases; J trimming: 0 bases; junction bases outside the gene matches: 6. This CDR3 is CATSPGRASYNEQFF. The CDR3 nucleotides are TGTGCCACCTCTCCCGGGAGGGCCTCCTACAATGAGCAGTTCTTC.

The J gene is TRBJ2-1, the V gene TRBV20-1; no clear D. The ends were cut back, 1 base at V and 4 bases at J, with 17 bases in the middle. The CDR3 spans 16 residues. CDR1 DFQATT and CDR2 SNEGSKA come from the germline V gene (reference sequence). CDR3 region: CSARATEVPPYNEQFF. CDR3 coding DNA: TGCAGTGCTAGAGCTACAGAGGTACCTCCTTACAATGAGCAGTTCTTC.

This chain uses TRBV18 with TRBJ2-6; 8 bases line up with TRBD1. The CDR3 has 19 residues. The junction had 10 bases not matched to a gene; V was cut back by 3 bases and J by 0 bases. Per germline, CDR1 KGHSH and CDR2 LQKENI. The CDR3 DNA sequence: TGTGCCAGCTCACCCTTCAGACAGGGGAGCATCTCTGGGGCCAACGTCCTGACTTTC. Encoded protein: CASSPFRQGSISGANVLTF.

This clonotype was counted a single time. The chain recombines TRBV12-3 or TRBV12-4 with TRBJ2-5, with 9 bases lining up with TRBD2. The better agreement between TRBJ2-1 and the DNA end casts doubt on the J call. CDR3 length: 16 residues. CDR3 sequence reads: CASSLALAGVDNEQFF. In DNA, the CDR3 is TGTGCCAGCAGTTTGGCCTTAGCGGGGGTGGACAATGAGCAGTTCTTC.